The clone carrying this T cell receptor (beta chain) showed up just a few times. Its matching antigen is unknown. These data originate in a study of CD8 T cells in ankylosing spondylitis. Study conclusions and caveats: Certain motif variants had earlier appeared in reactive arthritis synovial fluid and blood.

For TCR beta, libraries came from quantitative 5'-RACE with molecular barcodes. MiXCR, run by TCRdb on the 5' RACE reads, gives a single entry per CDR3 protein. This sample yields fewer than 180,000 distinct CDR3 sequences, of which around two fifths are seen a single time; approximately 14% belongs to the top ten. Looked up from germline, CDR1 is MNHNY and CDR2 is SVGAGI (reference sequence). V was pared by 6 bases and J by 4 bases, with 13 bases between. The CDR3 extends over 13 amino acids. This TCR was sampled from a male donor with ankylosing spondylitis. This sequence joins TRBV6-6 and TRBJ2-7; D remains ambiguous. The specimen sequenced was synovial fluid, either unsorted or a sorted T cell fraction (not recorded which). As DNA, the CDR3 is TGTGCCAGCAGCCACCCTGACGGTTACGAGCAGTACTTC. Its translation: CASSHPDGYEQYF.